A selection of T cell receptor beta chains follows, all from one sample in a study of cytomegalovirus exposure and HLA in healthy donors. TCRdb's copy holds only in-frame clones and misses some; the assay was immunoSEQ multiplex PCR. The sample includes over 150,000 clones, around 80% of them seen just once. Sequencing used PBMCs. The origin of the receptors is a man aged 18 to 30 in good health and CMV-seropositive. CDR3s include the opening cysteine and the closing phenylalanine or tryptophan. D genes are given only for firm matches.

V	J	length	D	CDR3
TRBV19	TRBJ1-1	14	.	CASSIQGLGTEAFF
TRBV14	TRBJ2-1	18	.	CASSQVGAKGRHWNEQFF
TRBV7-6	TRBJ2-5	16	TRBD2	CASSPSGLAGKETQYF
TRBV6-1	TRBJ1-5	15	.	CASSPAGQGNQPQHF
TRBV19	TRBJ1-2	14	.	CASSGTASGYGYTF
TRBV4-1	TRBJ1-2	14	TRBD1	CASSPSGQSYGYTF
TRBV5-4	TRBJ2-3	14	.	CASSLDSRTDTQYF
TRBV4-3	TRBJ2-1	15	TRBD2	CASSQVAGSYNEQFF
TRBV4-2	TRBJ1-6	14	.	CASSQVRENSPLHF
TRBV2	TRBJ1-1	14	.	CASTWNRDGTEAFF
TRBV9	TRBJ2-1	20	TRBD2	CASSVAPVPQRGGLGNEQFF
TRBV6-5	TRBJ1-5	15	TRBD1	CASSTTTGGNQPQHF
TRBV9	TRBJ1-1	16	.	CASSVLARGGGTEAFF
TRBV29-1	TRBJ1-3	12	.	CSVEGVGNTIYF
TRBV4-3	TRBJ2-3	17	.	CASSQDRGRGRGDTQYF
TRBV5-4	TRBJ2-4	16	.	CASSTSTGSVKNIQYF
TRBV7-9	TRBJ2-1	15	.	CASTDTLSSYNEQFF
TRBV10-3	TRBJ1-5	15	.	CASSQAGPANQPQHF
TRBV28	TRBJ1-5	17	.	CASSFIVGAGRNQPQHF
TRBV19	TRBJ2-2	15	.	CASHTLTGYTGELFF
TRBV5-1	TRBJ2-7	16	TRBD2	CASSLSSLAEPYEQYF
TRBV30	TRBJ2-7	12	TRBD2	CAWRYAGGAQYF
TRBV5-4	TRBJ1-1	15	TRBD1	CASSLLNRGNTEAFF
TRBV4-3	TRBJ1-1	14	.	CASSQDPWNTEAFF
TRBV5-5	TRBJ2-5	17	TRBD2	CASSLALSGGPVETQYF
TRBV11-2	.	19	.	CASSTDPKLQVHRSYEQYF
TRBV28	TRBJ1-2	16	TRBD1	CASSLFHGDRDYGYTF
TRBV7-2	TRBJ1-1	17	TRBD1	CASSFPRQGKRNTEAFF
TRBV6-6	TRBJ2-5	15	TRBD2	CASSRLGGGAETQYF
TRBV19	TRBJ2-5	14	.	CASGQSLGWETQYF
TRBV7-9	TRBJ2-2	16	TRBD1	CASSLAGTANTGELFF
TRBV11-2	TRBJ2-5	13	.	CASSSGWRGVQYF
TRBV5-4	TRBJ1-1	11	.	CASDAGREAFF
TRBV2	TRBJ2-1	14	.	CARAGQSSYNEQFF
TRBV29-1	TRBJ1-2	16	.	CSVEERTQGSNYGYTF
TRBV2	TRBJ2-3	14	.	CASSELVRGDTQYF
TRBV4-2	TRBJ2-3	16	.	CASSQDGPFRGDTQYF
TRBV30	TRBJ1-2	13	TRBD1	CAWSRDRPYGYTF
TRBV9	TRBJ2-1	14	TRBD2	CASAKTSPNNEQFF
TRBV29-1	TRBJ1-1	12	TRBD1	CSVDRMNTEAFF
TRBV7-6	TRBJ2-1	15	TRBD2	CASSSGLALYNEQFF